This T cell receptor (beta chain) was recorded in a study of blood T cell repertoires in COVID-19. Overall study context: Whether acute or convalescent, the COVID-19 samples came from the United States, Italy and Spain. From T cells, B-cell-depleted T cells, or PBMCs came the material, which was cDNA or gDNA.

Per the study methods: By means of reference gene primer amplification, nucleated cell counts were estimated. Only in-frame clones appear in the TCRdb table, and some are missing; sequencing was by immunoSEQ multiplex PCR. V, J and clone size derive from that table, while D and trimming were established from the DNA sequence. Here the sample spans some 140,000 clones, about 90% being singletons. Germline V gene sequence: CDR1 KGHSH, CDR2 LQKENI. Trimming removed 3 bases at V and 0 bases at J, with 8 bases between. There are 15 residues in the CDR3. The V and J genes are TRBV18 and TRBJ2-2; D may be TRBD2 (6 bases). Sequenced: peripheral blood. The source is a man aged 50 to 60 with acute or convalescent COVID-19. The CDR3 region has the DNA TGTGCCAGCTCACCGGGACTGGCGAACACCGGGGAGCTGTTTTTT. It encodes CASSPGLANTGELFF.